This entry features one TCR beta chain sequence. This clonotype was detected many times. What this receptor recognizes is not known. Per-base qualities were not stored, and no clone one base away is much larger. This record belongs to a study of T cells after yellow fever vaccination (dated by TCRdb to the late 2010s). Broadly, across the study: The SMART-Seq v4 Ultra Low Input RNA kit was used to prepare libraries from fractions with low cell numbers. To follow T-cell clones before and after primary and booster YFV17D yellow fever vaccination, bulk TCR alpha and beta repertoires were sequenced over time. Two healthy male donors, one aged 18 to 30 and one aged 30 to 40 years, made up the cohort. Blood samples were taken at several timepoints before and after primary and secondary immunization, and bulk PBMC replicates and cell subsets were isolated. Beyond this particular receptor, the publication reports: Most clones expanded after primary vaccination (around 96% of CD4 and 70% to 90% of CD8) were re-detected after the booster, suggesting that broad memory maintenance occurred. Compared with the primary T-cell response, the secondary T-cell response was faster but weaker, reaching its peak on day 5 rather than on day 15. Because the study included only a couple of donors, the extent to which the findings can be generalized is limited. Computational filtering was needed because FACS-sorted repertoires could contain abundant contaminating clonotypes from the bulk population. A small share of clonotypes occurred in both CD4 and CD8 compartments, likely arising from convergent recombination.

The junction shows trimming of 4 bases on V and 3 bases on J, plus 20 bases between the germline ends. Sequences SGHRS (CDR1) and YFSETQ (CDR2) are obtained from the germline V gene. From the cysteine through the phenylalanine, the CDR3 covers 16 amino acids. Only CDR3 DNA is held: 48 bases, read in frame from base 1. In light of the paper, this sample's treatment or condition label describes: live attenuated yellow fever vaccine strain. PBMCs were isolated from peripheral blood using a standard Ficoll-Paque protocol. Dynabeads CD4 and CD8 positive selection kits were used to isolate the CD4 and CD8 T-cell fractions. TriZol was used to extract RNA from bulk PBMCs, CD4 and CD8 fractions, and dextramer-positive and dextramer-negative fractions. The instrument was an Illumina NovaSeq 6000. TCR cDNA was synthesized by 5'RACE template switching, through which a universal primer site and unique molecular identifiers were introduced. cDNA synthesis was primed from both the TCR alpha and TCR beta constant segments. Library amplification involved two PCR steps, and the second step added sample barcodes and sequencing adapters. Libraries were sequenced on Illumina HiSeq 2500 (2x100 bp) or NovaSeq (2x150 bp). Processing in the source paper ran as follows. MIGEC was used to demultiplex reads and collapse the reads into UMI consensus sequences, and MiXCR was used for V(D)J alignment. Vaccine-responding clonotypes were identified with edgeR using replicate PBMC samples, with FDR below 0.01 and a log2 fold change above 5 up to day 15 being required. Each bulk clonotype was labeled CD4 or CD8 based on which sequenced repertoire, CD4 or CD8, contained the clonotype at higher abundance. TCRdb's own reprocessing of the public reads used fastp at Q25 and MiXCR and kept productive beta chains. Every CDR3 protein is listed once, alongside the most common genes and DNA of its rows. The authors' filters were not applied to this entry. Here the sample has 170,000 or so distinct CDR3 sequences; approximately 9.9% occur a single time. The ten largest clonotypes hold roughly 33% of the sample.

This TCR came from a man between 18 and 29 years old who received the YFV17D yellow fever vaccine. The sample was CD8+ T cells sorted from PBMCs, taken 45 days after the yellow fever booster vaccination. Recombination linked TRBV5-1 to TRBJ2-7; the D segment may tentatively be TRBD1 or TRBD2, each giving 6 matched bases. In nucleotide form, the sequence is TGCGCCAGCAGCCGACGGGACACCGGGAGTTTCTACGAGCAGTACTTC. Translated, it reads CASSRRDTGSFYEQYF.